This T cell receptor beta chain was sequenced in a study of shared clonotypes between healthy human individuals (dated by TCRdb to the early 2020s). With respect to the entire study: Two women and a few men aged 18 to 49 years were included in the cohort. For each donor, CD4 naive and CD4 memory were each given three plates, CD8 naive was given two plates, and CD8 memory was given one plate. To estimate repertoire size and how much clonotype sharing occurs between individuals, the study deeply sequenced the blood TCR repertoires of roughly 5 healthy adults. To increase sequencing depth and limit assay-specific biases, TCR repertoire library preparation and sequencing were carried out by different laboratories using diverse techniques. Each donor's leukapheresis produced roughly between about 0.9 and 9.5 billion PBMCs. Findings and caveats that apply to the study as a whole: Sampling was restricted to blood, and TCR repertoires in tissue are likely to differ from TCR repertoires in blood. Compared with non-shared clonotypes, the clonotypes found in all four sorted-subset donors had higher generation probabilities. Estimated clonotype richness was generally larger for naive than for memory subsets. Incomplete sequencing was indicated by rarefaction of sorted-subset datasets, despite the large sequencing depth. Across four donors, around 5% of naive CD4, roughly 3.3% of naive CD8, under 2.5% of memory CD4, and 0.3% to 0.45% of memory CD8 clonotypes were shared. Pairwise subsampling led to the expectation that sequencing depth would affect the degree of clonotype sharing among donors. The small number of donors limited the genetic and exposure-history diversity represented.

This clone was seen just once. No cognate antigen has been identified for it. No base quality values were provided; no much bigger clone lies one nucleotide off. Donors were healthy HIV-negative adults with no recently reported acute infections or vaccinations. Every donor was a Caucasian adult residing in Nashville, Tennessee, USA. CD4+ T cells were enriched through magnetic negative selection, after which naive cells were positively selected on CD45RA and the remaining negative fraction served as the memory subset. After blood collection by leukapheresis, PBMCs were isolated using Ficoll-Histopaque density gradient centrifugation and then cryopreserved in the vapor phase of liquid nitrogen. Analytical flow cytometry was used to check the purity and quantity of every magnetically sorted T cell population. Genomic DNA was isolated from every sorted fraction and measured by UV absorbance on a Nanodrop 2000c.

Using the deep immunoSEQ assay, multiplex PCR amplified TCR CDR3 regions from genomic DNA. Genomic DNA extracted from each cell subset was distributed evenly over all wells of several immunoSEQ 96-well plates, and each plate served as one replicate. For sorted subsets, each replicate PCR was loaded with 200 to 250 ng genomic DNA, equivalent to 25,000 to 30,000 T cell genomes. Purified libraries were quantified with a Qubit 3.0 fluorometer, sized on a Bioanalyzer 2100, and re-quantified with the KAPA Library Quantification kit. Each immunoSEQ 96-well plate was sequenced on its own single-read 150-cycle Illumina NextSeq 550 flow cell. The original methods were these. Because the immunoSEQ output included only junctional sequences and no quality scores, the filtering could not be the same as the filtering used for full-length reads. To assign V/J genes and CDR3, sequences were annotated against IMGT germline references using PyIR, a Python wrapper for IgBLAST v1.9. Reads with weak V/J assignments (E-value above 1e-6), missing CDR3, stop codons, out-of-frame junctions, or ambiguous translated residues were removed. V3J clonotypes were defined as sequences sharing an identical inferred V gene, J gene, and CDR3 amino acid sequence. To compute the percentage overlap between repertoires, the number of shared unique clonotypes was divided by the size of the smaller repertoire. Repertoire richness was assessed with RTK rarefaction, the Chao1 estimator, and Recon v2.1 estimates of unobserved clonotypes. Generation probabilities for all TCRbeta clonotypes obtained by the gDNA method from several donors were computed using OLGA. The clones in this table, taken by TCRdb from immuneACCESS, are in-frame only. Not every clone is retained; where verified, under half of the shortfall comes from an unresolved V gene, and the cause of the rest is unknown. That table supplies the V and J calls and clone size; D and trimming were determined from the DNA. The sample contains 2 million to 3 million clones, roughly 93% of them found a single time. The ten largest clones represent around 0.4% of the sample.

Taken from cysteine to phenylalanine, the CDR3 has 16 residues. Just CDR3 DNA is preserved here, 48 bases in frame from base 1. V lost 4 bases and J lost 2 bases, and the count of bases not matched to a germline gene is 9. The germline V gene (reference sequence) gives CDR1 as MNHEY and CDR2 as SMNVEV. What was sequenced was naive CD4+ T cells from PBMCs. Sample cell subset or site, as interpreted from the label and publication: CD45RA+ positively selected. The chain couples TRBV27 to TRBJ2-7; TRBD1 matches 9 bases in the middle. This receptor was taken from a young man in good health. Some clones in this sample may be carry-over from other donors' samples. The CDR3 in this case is CASSYLSGTGTYEQYF. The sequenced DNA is TGTGCCAGCAGTTACCTCTCCGGGACAGGGACCTACGAGCAGTACTTC.